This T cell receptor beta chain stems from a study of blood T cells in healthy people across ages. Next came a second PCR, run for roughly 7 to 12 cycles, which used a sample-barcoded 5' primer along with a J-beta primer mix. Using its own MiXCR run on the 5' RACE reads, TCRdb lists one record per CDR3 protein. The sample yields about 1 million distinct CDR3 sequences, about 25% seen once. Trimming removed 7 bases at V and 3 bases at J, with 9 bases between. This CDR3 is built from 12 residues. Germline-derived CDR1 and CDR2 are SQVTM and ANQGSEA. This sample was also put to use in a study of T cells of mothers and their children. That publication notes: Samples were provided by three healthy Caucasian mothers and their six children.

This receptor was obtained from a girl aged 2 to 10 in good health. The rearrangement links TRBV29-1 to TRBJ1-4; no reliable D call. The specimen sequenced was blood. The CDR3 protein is CSAYTANEKLFF. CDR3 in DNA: TGCAGCGCCTATACAGCTAATGAAAAACTGTTTTTT.